This TCR beta chain was observed in a study of human T cells and chemical hapten exposure. Noted time point: patch test 3, about 24 weeks after DPC sensitization. The treatment denotes: therapeutic diphenylcyclopropenone sensitization with weekly scalp DPC. Each patch-test visit's blood sample preceded patch application. Total RNA was isolated from whole blood that had not been fractionated. Unique molecular identifiers were affixed to discrete cDNA molecules within the library. MiXCR, run by TCRdb on the RACE reads, gives a single entry per CDR3 protein. This table has tens of thousands of distinct CDR3 sequences, 9.9% appearing once. The CDR3 length is 17 residues. J gave up 1 base and V 2 bases, and 10 bases lay outside the gene matches. Looked up from germline, CDR1 is SGHRS and CDR2 is YFSETQ. This clonotype was picked up many times.

The rearrangement uses TRBV5-1 and TRBJ1-1, with TRBD1 matching 8 bases. Sequencing was performed on whole blood, taken in connection with sensitization to the hapten diphenylcyclopropenone (DPC). This sequence was found in a woman in her forties with alopecia areata. Some clones in this sample may be carry-over from other donors' samples. This CDR3 reads CASSFATGAGTNTEAFF. CDR3 coding DNA: TGCGCCAGCAGCTTCGCGACAGGGGCCGGAACGAACACTGAAGCTTTCTTT.